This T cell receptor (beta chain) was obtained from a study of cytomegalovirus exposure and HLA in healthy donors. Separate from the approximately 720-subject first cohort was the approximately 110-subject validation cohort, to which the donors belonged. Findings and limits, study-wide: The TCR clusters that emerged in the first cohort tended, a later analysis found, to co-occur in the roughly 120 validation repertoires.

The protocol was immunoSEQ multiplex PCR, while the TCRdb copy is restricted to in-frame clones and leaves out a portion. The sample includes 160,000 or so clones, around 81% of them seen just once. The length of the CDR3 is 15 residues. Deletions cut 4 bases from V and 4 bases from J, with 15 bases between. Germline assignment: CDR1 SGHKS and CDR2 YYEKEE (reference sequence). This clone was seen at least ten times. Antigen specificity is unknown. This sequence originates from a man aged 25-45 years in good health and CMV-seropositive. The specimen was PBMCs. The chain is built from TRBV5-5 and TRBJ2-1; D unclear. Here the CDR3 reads CASSLVAQMYNEQFF. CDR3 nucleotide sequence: TGTGCCAGCAGCCTGGTAGCACAAATGTACAATGAGCAGTTCTTC.